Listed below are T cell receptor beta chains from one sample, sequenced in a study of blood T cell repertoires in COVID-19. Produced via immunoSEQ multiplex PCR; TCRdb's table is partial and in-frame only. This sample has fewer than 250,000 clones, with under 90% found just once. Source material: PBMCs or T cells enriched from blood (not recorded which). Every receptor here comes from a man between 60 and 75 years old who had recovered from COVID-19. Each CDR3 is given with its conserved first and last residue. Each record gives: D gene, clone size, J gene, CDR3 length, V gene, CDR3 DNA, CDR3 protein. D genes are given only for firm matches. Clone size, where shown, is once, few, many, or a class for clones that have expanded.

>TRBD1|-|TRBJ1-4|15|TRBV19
TGTGCCAGTAGTCCCCGGGGGACAGGGGGTGACAAACTGTTTTTT
CASSPRGTGGDKLFF
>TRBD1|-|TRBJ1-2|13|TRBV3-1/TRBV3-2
TGTGCCAGCAGCCGGGACAGCAACTATGGCTACACCTTC
CASSRDSNYGYTF
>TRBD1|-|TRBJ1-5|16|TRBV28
TGTGCCAGCAGCCCAAGGGACAGGGGGAAGGGTCAGCCCCAGCATTTT
CASSPRDRGKGQPQHF
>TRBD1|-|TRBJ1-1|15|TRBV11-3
TGTGCCAGCAGCTTCGGCGTAGGGGGCGGGACTGAAGCTTTCTTT
CASSFGVGGGTEAFF
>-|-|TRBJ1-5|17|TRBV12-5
TGTGCTAGTGACCCCACGAGGGCAGGCAGTTTGGATCAGCCCCAGCATTTT
CASDPTRAGSLDQPQHF
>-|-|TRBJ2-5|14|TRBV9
TGTGCCAGCAGCGCCAACACCGGCGGGGAGACCCAGTACTTC
CASSANTGGETQYF
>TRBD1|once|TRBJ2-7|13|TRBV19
TGTGCCAGTAGTACAGGGGGCAGCTACGAGCAGTACTTC
CASSTGGSYEQYF
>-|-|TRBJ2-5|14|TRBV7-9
TGTGCCAGCAGCTTACCTCCCAGCCAAGAGACCCAGTACTTC
CASSLPPSQETQYF
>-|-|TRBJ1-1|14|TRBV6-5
TGTGCCAGCAGTAAACAGGGCCGGAACACTGAAGCTTTCTTT
CASSKQGRNTEAFF
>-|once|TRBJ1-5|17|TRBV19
TGTGCCAGTAGTATAGATGGGGCAGCATATAGCAATCAGCCCCAGCATTTT
CASSIDGAAYSNQPQHF
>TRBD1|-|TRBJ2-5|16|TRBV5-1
TGCGCCAGCAGCTTGGGTCCGGACAGGGGGGGTGAGACCCAGTACTTC
CASSLGPDRGGETQYF
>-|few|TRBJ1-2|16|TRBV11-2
TGTGCCAGCAGAAACACGGACAAAACCTTAAAAGGAGGCTACACCTTC
CASRNTDKTLKGGYTF
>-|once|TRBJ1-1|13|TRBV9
TGTGCCAGCAGCGCCGGTCCGAACACTGAAGCTTTCTTT
CASSAGPNTEAFF
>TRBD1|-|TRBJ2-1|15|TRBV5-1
TGCGCCAGCAGCGCGGGACAGGGGGCCTACAATGAGCAGTTCTTC
CASSAGQGAYNEQFF
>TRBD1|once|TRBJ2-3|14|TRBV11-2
TGTGCCAGCAGCGACGGACAGGTCACAGATACGCAGTATTTT
CASSDGQVTDTQYF
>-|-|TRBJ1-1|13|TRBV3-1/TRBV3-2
TGTGCCAGCCTTCAGACAGGTATGACTGAAGCTTTCTTT
CASLQTGMTEAFF
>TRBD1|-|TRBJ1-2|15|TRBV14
TGTGCCAGCAGCGTAAGGCCAGGGGGCCTGTATGGCTACACCTTC
CASSVRPGGLYGYTF
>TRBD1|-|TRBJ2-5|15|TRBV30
TGTGCCTGGAGAAAGACAGGGGGCTACCAAGAGACCCAGTACTTC
CAWRKTGGYQETQYF
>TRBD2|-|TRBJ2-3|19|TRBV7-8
TGTGCCAGCACCGAAGCCCCACTTAGCGGGGGGATGAGCACAGATACGCAGTATTTT
CASTEAPLSGGMSTDTQYF
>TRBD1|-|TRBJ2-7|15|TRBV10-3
TGTGCCATCAGTGAGTCGCCAGGGGGCGAGTACGAGCAGTACTTC
CAISESPGGEYEQYF
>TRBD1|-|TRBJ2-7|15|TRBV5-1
TGCGCCAGCAGCTTGGGACAGGGGGCGCCCCACGAGCAGTACTTC
CASSLGQGAPHEQYF
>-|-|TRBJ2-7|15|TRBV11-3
TGTGCCAGCAGCTTAGAGAGGGGACTCCACTACGAGCAGTACTTC
CASSLERGLHYEQYF